This T cell receptor (beta chain) was profiled in a study of OX40 agonist ivuxolimab in advanced cancers. Study in general: While on treatment, patients had intravenous ivuxolimab at 0.01 to 10 mg/kg every 2 weeks.

CDR3 length: 14 residues. V was pared by 6 bases and J by 10 bases, with 16 bases between. Germline-derived CDR1 and CDR2 are ENHRY and SYGVKD. The table came from immunoSEQ multiplex PCR; TCRdb's copy has only in-frame clones and leaves some out. This table has tens of thousands of clones, roughly nine tenths appearing once. The sequenced sample was CD4+ or CD8+ T cells sorted from blood, obtained in a trial of the OX40 agonist ivuxolimab. The clonotype originates from an adult with an advanced solid tumor such as melanoma, head and neck, liver or kidney cancer. The gene calls are TRBV10-3 and TRBJ1-6; possible D gene TRBD1, 5 bases. The CDR3, as DNA: TGTGCCATCAGCGCCCGGGGGGACGGGTCACCCCTCCACTTT. It specifies CAISARGDGSPLHF.